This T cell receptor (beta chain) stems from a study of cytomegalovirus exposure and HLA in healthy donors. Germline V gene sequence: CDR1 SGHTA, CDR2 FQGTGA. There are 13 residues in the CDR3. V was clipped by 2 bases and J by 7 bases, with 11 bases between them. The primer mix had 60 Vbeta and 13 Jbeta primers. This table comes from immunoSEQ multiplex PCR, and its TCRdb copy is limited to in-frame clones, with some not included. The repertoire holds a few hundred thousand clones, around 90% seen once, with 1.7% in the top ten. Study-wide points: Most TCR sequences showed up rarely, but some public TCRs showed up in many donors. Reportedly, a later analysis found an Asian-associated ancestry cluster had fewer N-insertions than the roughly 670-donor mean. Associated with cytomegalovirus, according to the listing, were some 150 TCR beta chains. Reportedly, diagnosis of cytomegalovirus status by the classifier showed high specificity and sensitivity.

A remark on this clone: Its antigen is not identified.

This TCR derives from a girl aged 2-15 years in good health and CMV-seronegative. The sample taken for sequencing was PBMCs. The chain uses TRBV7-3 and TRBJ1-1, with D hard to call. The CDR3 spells CASSLRGGGEAFF. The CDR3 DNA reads TGTGCCAGCAGCTTACGTGGCGGTGGTGAAGCTTTCTTT.